The 24 T cell receptor beta chains presented below share a single source sample, sequenced in a study of blood T cell repertoires in COVID-19. The data were produced by immunoSEQ multiplex PCR, yet TCRdb's version contains in-frame clones alone and is incomplete. The sample contains over 250,000 clones, roughly nine tenths of which appear only once. Sample: peripheral blood. All receptors derive from a man aged 50 to 60 with acute or convalescent COVID-19.

V usage is TRBV7-9 and J usage is TRBJ2-2; 9 bases match TRBD2. The germline CDR1 and CDR2 sequences are SEHNR and FQNEAQ (reference sequence). J lost 3 bases, V lost 1 base, and 3 bases had no gene match. CDR3 size: 16 residues. CDR3 loop: CASSLGGTSYTGELFF. The CDR3 DNA reads as TGTGCCAGCAGCTTAGGAGGGACTAGCTACACCGGGGAGCTGTTTTTT.

The chain has TRBV9 and TRBJ2-2; D is perhaps TRBD1 (5 bases). This CDR3 has 15 residues. Deletions cut 0 bases from V and 5 bases from J, with 11 bases between. Germline V gene data show CDR1 as SGDLS and CDR2 as YYNGEE. DNA of the CDR3: TGTGCCAGCAGCGTAGGTGGCAGGGTGACCGGGGAGCTGTTTTTT. This encodes CASSVGGRVTGELFF.

The gene calls are TRBV6-5 and TRBJ2-3; no reliable D call. The germline V gene encodes CDR1 MNHEY and CDR2 SVGAGI. This CDR3 has 12 residues. V was trimmed by 4 bases and J by 5 bases, leaving 7 bases between them. DNA of the CDR3: TGTGCCAGCAGTTCACCCGGAGATACGCAGTATTTT. This sequence encodes CASSSPGDTQYF.

This clone showed up just once. The chain has TRBV19 and TRBJ1-5; D call uncertain. CDR3 length: 14 residues. Trimming shortened V by 7 bases and J by 3 bases, and 13 bases separated the two germline ends. Germline V lookup: CDR1 LNHDA, CDR2 SQIVND (reference sequence). CDR3 bases: TGTGCCAGTACCTACGCACAGATCAATCAGCCCCAGCATTTT. Amino acid sequence: CASTYAQINQPQHF. Combining the CDR3 with reference TRBV19 and TRBJ1-5 gives the whole variable domain DGGITQSPKYLFRKEGQNVTLSCEQNLNHDAMYWYRQDPGQGLRLIYYSQIVNDFQKGDIAEGYSVSREKKESFPLTVTSAQKNPTAFYLCASTYAQINQPQHFGDGTRLSIL.

In its sample, this clone was seen once. The genes are TRBV3-1 (or the pseudogene TRBV3-2) and TRBJ1-1, with 7 bases lining up with TRBD1. The germline V gene has CDR1 LGHDT and CDR2 YNNKEL (reference sequence). Trimming removed 5 bases from V and 4 bases from J; junction bases left unmatched: 7. The CDR3 is 14 residues long. The CDR3 sequence: CASSARQGSTEAFF. For the CDR3, the DNA is TGTGCCAGCAGCGCGCGACAGGGTAGCACTGAAGCTTTCTTT.

V usage is TRBV4-1 and J usage is TRBJ2-4; possibly TRBD1 for D (5 bases). V dropped 3 bases and J dropped 0 bases, with 12 bases sitting between them. The germline gives CDR1 MGHRA, CDR2 YSYEKL. The CDR3 runs 16 residues. The CDR3 DNA reads as TGCGCCAGCAGCCAGACAGCCTTCCTAGCCAAAAACATTCAGTACTTC. As protein: CASSQTAFLAKNIQYF.

About this clone: The junction departs from the called germline gene at one end, perhaps through a read error. The V and J genes are TRBV18 and TRBJ1-1; tentative D call: TRBD1 (6 bases). This CDR3 spans 14 amino acids. Germline V gene lookup returns CDR1 KGHSH and CDR2 LQKENI. In DNA form, the CDR3 reads TGTGTCAGCTCACCCGGCCAGGGGCCCACTGAAGCTTTCTTT. This encodes CVSSPGQGPTEAFF.

This sequence joins TRBV19 and TRBJ2-2; tentative D call: TRBD2 (6 bases). V lost 2 bases to trimming and J lost 3 bases, with 10 bases between them. This CDR3 comprises 15 residues. Germline V CDR1 and CDR2: LNHDA, SQIVND (reference sequence). CDR3 nucleotide sequence: TGTGCCAGTAGTATATGGAGGGAAGACACCGGGGAGCTGTTTTTT. It specifies CASSIWREDTGELFF. Full variable domain (outside the CDR3, taken from reference TRBV19 and TRBJ2-2): DGGITQSPKYLFRKEGQNVTLSCEQNLNHDAMYWYRQDPGQGLRLIYYSQIVNDFQKGDIAEGYSVSREKKESFPLTVTSAQKNPTAFYLCASSIWREDTGELFFGEGSRLTVL.

The genes are TRBV5-4 and TRBJ1-4; D not resolved. CDR3 length equals 15 residues. The germline V gene encodes CDR1 SGHNT and CDR2 YYREEE (reference sequence). Trimming took off 3 bases at V and 6 bases at J, with 15 bases between the two ends. The CDR3 loop reads CASSSVGGGDEKLFF. DNA for the CDR3: TGTGCCAGCAGCTCGGTAGGAGGAGGCGATGAAAAACTGTTTTTT.

The chain uses TRBV7-3 and TRBJ1-1; TRBD1 might be the D (5 bases). CDR1 and CDR2 from the germline V gene are SGHTA and FQGTGA. V was cut by 3 bases and J by 7 bases, with 12 bases left in between. The CDR3 totals 13 residues. The CDR3: CASSFEGVGEAFF. The CDR3 nucleotides read TGTGCCAGCAGCTTTGAAGGGGTGGGTGAAGCTTTCTTT.

The V call is TRBV27, the J call TRBJ2-7, with TRBD2 identical over 12 bases. The CDR3 extends over 14 amino acids. V was clipped by 6 bases and J by 2 bases; unmatched bases: 2. Germline loops: CDR1 MNHEY, CDR2 SMNVEV (reference sequence). The CDR3 reads CASRLAGGTYEQYF. DNA of the CDR3: TGTGCCAGCAGACTAGCGGGGGGAACCTACGAGCAGTACTTC.

The sample holds one count of this clone. The chain joins TRBV5-1 to TRBJ2-1; TRBD1 agrees at 8 bases. V lost 2 bases to trimming and J lost 3 bases; unmatched junction nucleotides: 4. The CDR3 runs 15 residues. Germline V gene lookup returns CDR1 SGHRS and CDR2 YFSETQ. CDR3 sequence (DNA): TGCGCCAGCAGCTTAGGCGACAGGGGCTACAATGAGCAGTTCTTC. Amino acid sequence: CASSLGDRGYNEQFF.

This clone occurred once. V gene TRBV18 combines with J gene TRBJ1-6; 7 bases are shared with TRBD1. The germline V gene encodes CDR1 KGHSH and CDR2 LQKENI. Germline trimming cut 3 bases from V and 10 bases from J; bases unmatched to any gene: 6. This CDR3 spans 14 amino acids. This CDR3 reads CASSPTGEDSPLHF. The CDR3 DNA follows: TGTGCCAGCTCACCTACAGGGGAGGACTCACCCCTCCACTTT.

The gene calls are TRBV9 and TRBJ2-3; D remains ambiguous. The ends were cut back, 3 bases at V and 3 bases at J, with 11 bases in the middle. The CDR3 spans 14 residues. Germline lookup yields CDR1 SGDLS and CDR2 YYNGEE. The CDR3 DNA sequence: TGTGCCAGCAGCGCCAGACCCGGGACAGATACGCAGTATTTT. Protein: CASSARPGTDTQYF.

The chain links TRBV24-1 to TRBJ2-5, with TRBD1 matching over 10 bases. V shed 4 bases and J 3 bases; nucleotides not matched to a gene: 7. The CDR3 has 16 amino acids. CDR1 and CDR2 from the germline V gene are KGHDR and SFDVKD. CDR3 loop: CATSETVGTGEETQYF. The CDR3 DNA follows: TGTGCCACCAGTGAGACCGTAGGGACAGGGGAAGAGACCCAGTACTTC.

This clone was detected only once. As DNA, the CDR3 is TGTGCCAGCAGCCGCCTCGTTGGCGCCTACGGGGTCAATGAGCAGTTCTTC. It codes for CASSRLVGAYGVNEQFF. This chain connects TRBV27 to TRBJ2-1, with D possibly being TRBD2 (5 bases). CDR1 is MNHEY and CDR2 is SMNVEV in the germline V gene (reference sequence). The CDR3 consists of 17 residues. V lost 6 bases, J lost 6 bases, and 24 bases lay in between.

The J gene is TRBJ1-2, the V gene TRBV3-1 (or the pseudogene TRBV3-2); D is ambiguous. Trimming removed 0 bases at V and 4 bases at J, with 18 bases between. This CDR3 has 17 residues. Germline V CDR1 and CDR2: LGHDT, YNNKEL (reference sequence). CDR3 sequence: CASSQEFLGRAVYGYTF. DNA of the CDR3: TGTGCCAGCAGCCAAGAATTCCTGGGCAGAGCGGTCTATGGCTACACCTTC.

This clone showed up just once. Within the sample, other DNA sequences also encode this same CDR3. The V gene is TRBV9, the J gene TRBJ2-5, with TRBD2 identical over 8 bases. Germline CDR1 reads SGDLS; CDR2 reads YYNGEE. V trimming: 0 bases; J trimming: 1 base; junction bases outside the gene matches: 8. CDR3 length: 17 residues. As DNA, the CDR3 is TGTGCCAGCAGCGTAGCTTCCAGCGGGGGCTCCCAAGAGACCCAGTACTTC. Its translation: CASSVASSGGSQETQYF.

The rearrangement uses TRBV27 and TRBJ2-7; 8 bases are a match to TRBD2. V lost 6 bases and J lost 0; bases outside the gene matches: 10. Per the germline V gene, CDR1 is MNHEY and CDR2 is SMNVEV (reference sequence). The CDR3 has 16 amino acids. DNA of the CDR3: TGTGCCAGCAGCCTCGGAGGAGCGGGGGTCTCCTACGAGCAGTACTTC. Protein: CASSLGGAGVSYEQYF.

This rearrangement joins TRBV10-1 to TRBJ2-7; 8 positions match TRBD1. The V and J ends lost 5 bases and 7 bases, in that order; junction bases with no gene match: 10. This CDR3 region has 14 residues. Germline V gives CDR1 WNHNN, CDR2 SYGVQD (reference sequence). CDR3 residues: CASSWGRGRGEQYF. Here the CDR3 DNA reads TGCGCCAGCAGTTGGGGCAGGGGGCGCGGTGAGCAGTACTTC.

The chain has TRBV27 and TRBJ1-5; D gene uncertain. Trimming stripped 6 bases from V and 6 bases from J, with 15 bases between. The CDR3 is 14 residues long. CDR1 and CDR2 from the germline V gene are MNHEY and SMNVEV (reference sequence). The DNA for the CDR3 is TGTGCCAGCAGCTGGTCTTCGGAGGGTCAGCCCCAGCATTTT. This sequence encodes CASSWSSEGQPQHF.

The chain combines TRBV27 with TRBJ2-7, with 11 bases identical to TRBD2. The CDR3 loop spans 16 amino acids. The V gene's germline CDR1 is MNHEY and CDR2 SMNVEV (reference sequence). Trimming took 3 bases from V and 2 from J; bases not matched to a gene: 6. The CDR3 DNA sequence: TGTGCCAGCAGTTTGCTCCTAGCGGGGGGCACCTACGAGCAGTACTTC. Residues: CASSLLLAGGTYEQYF.

CDR3 nucleotides: TGCGCCAGCAGCTCGGATCAGGGAACTGAAGCTTTCTTT. Translating gives CASSSDQGTEAFF. The J gene is TRBJ1-1, the V gene TRBV5-1, with a weak D call TRBD1 (5 bases). Trimming removed 3 bases from V and 5 bases from J, with 11 bases in between. Germline CDR1 and CDR2: SGHRS and YFSETQ. This CDR3 has 13 residues.

The V gene is TRBV11-3, the J gene TRBJ2-5; 8 nucleotides agree with TRBD1. The CDR3 totals 13 residues. V lost 3 bases to trimming and J lost 7 bases; unmatched junction nucleotides: 4. CDR1 SGHNT and CDR2 YENEEA come from the germline V gene. CDR3 amino acids: CASSLGQDRTQYF. The CDR3 DNA reads TGTGCCAGCAGCTTGGGACAGGATAGGACCCAGTACTTC.